One and the same sample provided the 12 T cell receptor beta chains below, sequenced in a study of T-cell reconstitution after alpha-beta-depleted transplantation in children. Unique molecular identifiers were incorporated during preparation of the TCRbeta library. MiXCR, applied by TCRdb to the PCR reads, yields one record per CDR3 protein. The sample has hundreds of thousands of distinct CDR3 sequences, roughly 25% seen once. This material consisted of PBMCs, mostly from graft donor cells, taken 360 days after TCRalphabeta/CD19-depleted stem cell transplant. These receptors were taken from a female patient between 2 and 15 years old who had a stem cell transplant for congenital amegakaryocytic thrombocytopenia, so the T cells may come from the graft donor.

Only a few counts were recorded for this clonotype. This rearrangement joins TRBV20-1 to TRBJ2-2; 9 nucleotides agree with TRBD2. Germline V gene lookup returns CDR1 DFQATT and CDR2 SNEGSKA (reference sequence). The junction had 12 bases not matched to a gene; V was cut back by 3 bases and J by 7 bases. CDR3 length: 16 residues. As DNA, the CDR3 is TGCAGTGCTAGGGGGCCCTTAGCGGGGGCGGTCGGGGAGCTGTTTTTT. This codes for CSARGPLAGAVGELFF.

The genes are TRBV11-2 and TRBJ2-3; no definite D call. CDR3 size: 14 residues. The germline V gene has CDR1 SGHAT and CDR2 FQNNGV. V lost 3 bases and J lost 1, with 8 bases in between. The CDR3 coding sequence is TGTGCCAGCAGCTTGCAATACGGCACAGATACGCAGTATTTT. Its protein is CASSLQYGTDTQYF.

This clonotype was seen a few times. This sequence joins TRBV6-1 and TRBJ1-1; D is uncertain. The V end was cut by 7 bases, the J end by 1 base, with 28 bases between. This CDR3 region has 19 residues. Per the germline V gene, CDR1 is MNHNS and CDR2 is SASEGT. The CDR3 sequence is CASTLHGTGSVGKNTEAFF. CDR3 coding DNA: TGTGCCAGCACCCTACATGGAACGGGGTCGGTCGGAAAGAACACTGAAGCTTTCTTT.

The sample holds many counts of this clonotype. The chain couples TRBV7-2 to TRBJ2-7; 7 nucleotides line up with TRBD2. Germline V gene sequence: CDR1 SGHTA, CDR2 FQGNSA. The ends lost 1 base at V and 3 bases at J; junction bases unmatched: 9. The CDR3 sequence is 16 residues long. CDR3 sequence: CASSLVLGGLVYEQYF. CDR3 nucleotide sequence: TGTGCCAGCAGCTTAGTCCTCGGCGGACTAGTCTACGAGCAGTACTTC.

The chain links TRBV11-2 to TRBJ2-3; 7 bases are a match to TRBD2. The CDR3 runs 12 residues. Germline V gives CDR1 SGHAT, CDR2 FQNNGV. J gave up 13 bases and V 5 bases, and 9 bases lay outside the gene matches. The CDR3 region has the DNA TGTGCCAGCAGCCAGCCGGGACTAAGGAAGTATTTT. Translation gives CASSQPGLRKYF.

This clonotype was observed at least ten times. V and J are TRBV29-1 and TRBJ2-3; TRBD2 is a possible D gene (6 bases). The CDR3 is 14 amino acids. Germline CDR1 reads SQVTM; CDR2 reads ANQGSEA. The V and J ends lost 7 bases and 1 base respectively, with 15 bases between them. Written as DNA, the CDR3 is TGCAGCGCTGGTCGCGGGACTGGCACAGATACGCAGTATTTT. Translation gives CSAGRGTGTDTQYF.

This clonotype was detected a few times. The V gene is TRBV5-1, the J gene TRBJ2-1, with 7 bases aligning to TRBD2. The CDR3 is 14 amino acids. CDR1 and CDR2 (germline): SGHRS, YFSETQ. Trimming took 1 base from V and 6 from J; bases not matched to a gene: 4. The CDR3 is CASSLRGRANEQFF. The CDR3 coding sequence is TGCGCCAGCAGCTTGCGGGGGAGGGCCAATGAGCAGTTCTTC. The full variable domain, with the rest looked up from reference TRBV5-1 and TRBJ2-1, is KAGVTQTPRYLIKTRGQQVTLSCSPISGHRSVSWYQQTPGQGLQFLFEYFSETQRNKGNFPGRFSGRQFSNSRSEMNVSTLELGDSALYLCASSLRGRANEQFFGPGTRLTVL.

In its sample, this clonotype was seen a few times. For the CDR3, the DNA is TGCGCCAGCAGCCAAGATAAGGGGACAGGAACCGGGGAGCTGTTTTTT. Its protein product is CASSQDKGTGTGELFF. The chain employs TRBV4-1 and TRBJ2-2, with TRBD1 matching over 8 bases. V was pared by 0 bases and J by 5 bases, with 5 bases of the junction left unmatched. The germline V gene encodes CDR1 MGHRA and CDR2 YSYEKL. This CDR3 spans 16 amino acids.

This clonotype occurred a few times. This chain uses TRBV10-3 with TRBJ1-2; D remains ambiguous. Per germline, CDR1 ENHRY and CDR2 SYGVKD. The CDR3 totals 12 residues. Trimming took off 4 bases at V and 10 bases at J, with 13 bases between the two ends. CDR3 sequence reads: CAISVNPTDYTF. DNA for the CDR3: TGTGCCATCAGTGTTAACCCGACCGACTACACCTTC.

This chain joins TRBV9 and TRBJ2-5, with D uncertain. The V gene lost 4 bases and the J gene lost 5 bases, with 15 bases spanning the gap. Germline V gene sequence: CDR1 SGDLS, CDR2 YYNGEE. The CDR3 runs 14 residues. DNA of the CDR3: TGTGCCAGCAGCCTCCAAGGGAAATCGGAGACCCAGTACTTC. This gives the protein CASSLQGKSETQYF.

The chain couples TRBV7-9 to TRBJ1-3; 7 bases map to TRBD1. CDR3 length: 14 amino acids. J was trimmed by 4 bases and V by 5 bases; bases with no gene match: 5. CDR1 is SEHNR and CDR2 is FQNEAQ in the germline V gene (reference sequence). The CDR3 DNA reads as TGTGCCAGCAGCGACTACAGGGGAGGAAACACCATATATTTT. This translates into CASSDYRGGNTIYF. Combining the CDR3 with reference TRBV7-9 and TRBJ1-3 gives the whole variable domain DTGVSQNPRHKITKRGQNVTFRCDPISEHNRLYWYRQTLGQGPEFLTYFQNEAQLEKSRLLSDRFSAERPKGSFSTLEIQRTEQGDSAMYLCASSDYRGGNTIYFGEGSWLTVV.

The chain links TRBV3-1 to TRBJ2-3; D remains ambiguous. Germline CDR1 LGHDT, CDR2 YNNKEL (reference sequence). The length of the CDR3 is 14 residues. The V gene lost 0 bases and the J gene lost 3 bases, with 7 bases spanning the gap. The CDR3 reads CASSQDRRTDTQYF. The CDR3 bases are TGTGCCAGCAGCCAAGACAGGAGAACAGATACGCAGTATTTT.